These 23 T cell receptor beta chains came from one sample sequenced in a study of shared clonotypes between healthy human individuals. Clones were sequenced by immunoSEQ multiplex PCR, and TCRdb holds only the in-frame ones, with some missing. The table records some 1 million clones, around 74% of them present only once. The specimen was memory CD4+ T cells sorted from blood. This sample's subset: CD45RA-negative fraction. Receptor source: a man aged 18-30 years in good health.

V usage is TRBV5-4 and J usage is TRBJ2-1; D may be TRBD1 (7 bases). CDR3 length equals 15 residues. V was clipped by 9 bases and J by 2 bases, with 18 bases between them. CDR1 and CDR2 (germline): SGHNT, YYREEE (reference sequence). The chain's CDR3 is CATAAGQTAYNEQFF. The DNA of the CDR3 is TGTGCCACCGCGGCGGGACAGACGGCCTACAATGAGCAGTTCTTC. Drawing the rest from reference TRBV5-4 and TRBJ2-1, the complete variable domain is ETGVTQSPTHLIKTRGQQVTLRCSSQSGHNTVSWYQQALGQGPQFIFQYYREEENGRGNFPPRFSGLQFPNYSSELNVNALELDDSALYLCATAAGQTAYNEQFFGPGTRLTVL.

The chain carries TRBV5-6 and TRBJ1-2; 10 nucleotides line up with TRBD1. Trimming removed 4 bases from V and 7 bases from J; junction bases left unmatched: 10. CDR3 length: 15 amino acids. In germline, CDR1 is SGHDT, CDR2 YYEEEE. The CDR3, as DNA: TGTGCCAGCAGCCAGCGACAGGGGGCAACGAGTGGCTACACCTTC. Its translation: CASSQRQGATSGYTF.

This clone was counted once. CDR3 loop: CASSLEQGWYEQYF. The DNA for the CDR3 is TGTGCCAGCAGCTTAGAACAGGGCTGGTACGAGCAGTACTTC. This rearrangement joins TRBV7-9 to TRBJ2-7, with a possible D match to TRBD1 (6 bases). Germline CDR1 SEHNR, CDR2 FQNEAQ (reference sequence). Trimming pared 1 base from V and 4 bases from J, leaving 11 bases between. There are 14 residues in the CDR3.

This chain links TRBV5-6 with TRBJ1-4, with D unclear. Germline V gene lookup returns CDR1 SGHDT and CDR2 YYEEEE. The CDR3 covers 15 residues. V lost 0 bases and J 1 base, leaving 7 bases between the germline ends. CDR3 region: CASSLDGRTNEKLFF. The CDR3, as DNA: TGTGCCAGCAGCTTGGACGGGAGAACTAATGAAAAACTGTTTTTT.

This sequence joins TRBV9 and TRBJ2-2, with D maybe TRBD2 (6 bases). This CDR3 contains 15 residues. With 4 bases removed from V and 2 bases from J, the gap between germline ends came to 12 bases. Germline values: CDR1 SGDLS, CDR2 YYNGEE. The CDR3 reads CASSIRGSNTGELFF. The CDR3 nucleotides are TGTGCCAGCAGCATACGGGGGTCTAACACCGGGGAGCTGTTTTTT.

The V call is TRBV28, the J call TRBJ2-1; D is ambiguous. Trimming removed 4 bases at V and 4 bases at J, with 8 bases between. The CDR3 extends over 13 amino acids. CDR1 and CDR2 from the germline V gene are MDHEN and SYDVKM. The CDR3 sequence: CASSWRLYNEQFF. CDR3 sequence (DNA): TGTGCCAGCAGTTGGCGCCTATACAATGAGCAGTTCTTC.

The V call is TRBV19, the J call TRBJ1-6; 7 nucleotides match TRBD1. Unmatched junction bases numbered 9, after V lost 5 bases and J lost 5 bases. This CDR3 is 16 amino acids long. Germline V gene lookup returns CDR1 LNHDA and CDR2 SQIVND (reference sequence). The CDR3 spells CASSSRQGHNNSPLHF. As DNA, the CDR3 is TGTGCCAGTAGTTCCCGACAGGGCCACAATAATTCACCCCTCCACTTT.

J is TRBJ2-2 and V is TRBV6-1; D gene unclear. Trimming pared 6 bases from V and 4 bases from J, leaving 12 bases between. The CDR3 spans 14 residues. CDR1 and CDR2 from the germline V gene are MNHNS and SASEGT. In nucleotides, the CDR3 is TGTGCCAGCAGAGTCGGCGGCGGCACCGGGGAGCTGTTTTTT. This translates into CASRVGGGTGELFF.

The chain couples TRBV10-3 to TRBJ2-2; TRBD2 matches 8 bases. Per the germline V gene, CDR1 is ENHRY and CDR2 is SYGVKD. The CDR3 is 16 amino acids. Trimming cost V 3 bases and J 2 bases; bases outside gene matches: 5. The CDR3 coding sequence is TGTGCCATCAGTGACCCGCGGGGGGATAACACCGGGGAGCTGTTTTTT. Protein: CAISDPRGDNTGELFF.

This chain connects TRBV5-4 to TRBJ2-5; the match to TRBD1 covers 8 bases. The DNA end is more similar to TRBJ2-7, so the J call may be wrong. Looked up from germline, CDR1 is SGHNT and CDR2 is YYREEE (reference sequence). The CDR3 runs to 14 residues. The CDR3, as DNA: TGTGCCAGCAGCAGGGACAGGTCCTCCTACGAGCAGTACTTC. This translates into CASSRDRSSYEQYF.

The sample holds a few counts of this clone. CDR3 region: CASSQEAVSNQPQHF. For the CDR3, the DNA is TGCGCCAGCAGCCAAGAGGCAGTTAGCAATCAGCCCCAGCATTTT. The chain joins TRBV4-3 to TRBJ1-5, with D hard to call. Germline CDR1 LGHNA, CDR2 YSLEER. The CDR3 has 15 amino acids. The germline V and J ends were trimmed by 0 bases and 0 bases, with 6 bases remaining between them.

The rearrangement uses TRBV5-1 and TRBJ2-2; TRBD1 aligns across 7 bases. Germline V CDR1 and CDR2: SGHRS, YFSETQ. CDR3 size: 15 residues. Trimming removed 7 bases from V and 3 bases from J; junction bases left unmatched: 9. This CDR3 is CASYNGQAHTGELFF. The DNA of the CDR3 is TGCGCCAGCTATAATGGACAGGCGCACACCGGGGAGCTGTTTTTT.

In this sample, this clone turned up once. The chain uses TRBV27 and TRBJ2-1, with 9 bases aligning to TRBD2. The length of the CDR3 is 20 residues. The V segment lost 3 bases and the J segment 0 bases; nucleotides outside the gene matches: 15. CDR1 and CDR2 (germline): MNHEY, SMNVEV (reference sequence). The CDR3, as DNA: TGTGCCAGCAGTTTGCGGGGCGTAGCGGGGGCCTCGAGCTCCTACAATGAGCAGTTCTTC. The encoded protein is CASSLRGVAGASSSYNEQFF.

V usage is TRBV5-4 and J usage is TRBJ2-2; 7 nucleotides match TRBD2. Germline CDR1 SGHNT, CDR2 YYREEE (reference sequence). V shed 4 bases, J shed 5 bases, and the junction held 11 bases outside the gene matches. This CDR3 region has 16 residues. CDR3 sequence reads: CASSPPGRGGTGELFF. The DNA of the CDR3 is TGTGCCAGCAGCCCCCCGGGGAGGGGAGGGACCGGGGAGCTGTTTTTT.

The CDR3 sequence: CASREGADEKLFF. The CDR3, as DNA: TGCGCCAGCAGGGAGGGGGCGGATGAAAAACTGTTTTTT. The chain couples TRBV5-1 to TRBJ1-4, with 7 nucleotides matching TRBD1. Germline CDR1 is SGHRS and CDR2 is YFSETQ. This CDR3 region has 13 residues. V was clipped by 5 bases and J by 6 bases; unmatched bases: 4.

The genes are TRBV7-8 and TRBJ2-2; D possibly matches TRBD1 or TRBD2 (5 bases each). V lost 6 bases to trimming and J lost 1 base, with 12 bases between them. This CDR3 spans 15 amino acids. CDR1 is SGHVS and CDR2 is FQNEAQ in the germline V gene. CDR3 DNA: TGTGCCAGCAGAGCCGGGACGAAGAACACCGGGGAGCTGTTTTTT. Residues: CASRAGTKNTGELFF.

V gene TRBV5-6 combines with J gene TRBJ2-1; 12 positions agree with TRBD2. The CDR3 spans 15 residues. The ends lost 3 bases at V and 6 bases at J; junction bases unmatched: 4. Germline-derived CDR1 and CDR2 are SGHDT and YYEEEE. In DNA, the CDR3 is TGTGCCAGCAGCTCCTGGACTAGCGGGATCAATGAGCAGTTCTTC. Amino acid sequence: CASSSWTSGINEQFF.

In its sample, this clone was seen a few times. A clone one base away is much larger, so this may be a read error. Other DNA variants within this sample encode the same CDR3. The CDR3 coding sequence is TGTGCCAGCAGTGAACGGAGTGAAGCTTTCTTT. It specifies CASSERSEAFF. The gene calls are TRBV2 and TRBJ1-1; D is ambiguous. V lost 2 bases to trimming and J lost 7 bases, with 5 bases between them. The V gene's germline CDR1 is SNHLY and CDR2 FYNNEI. The CDR3 spans 11 residues.

The V call is TRBV9, the J call TRBJ1-5; D gene unclear. The CDR3 has 13 amino acids. V was shortened by 2 bases and J by 5 bases, with 8 bases between the two germline ends. The V gene's germline CDR1 is SGDLS and CDR2 YYNGEE. CDR3 in amino acids: CASSVMWDQPQHF. The CDR3 bases are TGTGCCAGCAGCGTGATGTGGGATCAGCCCCAGCATTTT.

V gene TRBV4-1 combines with J gene TRBJ1-2; the D is unclear. Trimming stripped 1 base from V and 5 bases from J, with 8 bases between. This CDR3 contains 13 residues. In germline, CDR1 is MGHRA, CDR2 YSYEKL. The chain's CDR3 is CASSQAPPYGYTF. The DNA of the CDR3 is TGCGCCAGCAGCCAAGCCCCACCGTATGGCTACACCTTC.

J is TRBJ2-7 and V is TRBV7-2; D tentatively fits TRBD1 or TRBD2 (5 bases each). Looked up from germline, CDR1 is SGHTA and CDR2 is FQGNSA. The CDR3 loop spans 18 amino acids. Trimming removed 4 bases at V and 2 bases at J, with 24 bases between. The CDR3, as DNA: TGTGCCAGCAGCTCGGGGACGGGGCGCGCCACCCGGACCTACGAGCAGTACTTC. Translating gives CASSSGTGRATRTYEQYF.

The chain links TRBV15 to TRBJ1-5; no reliable D call. Looked up from germline, CDR1 is LNHNV and CDR2 is YYDKDF (reference sequence). V gave up 0 bases and J gave up 9 bases, with 6 bases separating them. The CDR3 loop spans 12 amino acids. The CDR3 sequence is CATSRDSLPQHF. The DNA for the CDR3 is TGTGCCACCAGCAGAGATTCCCTGCCCCAGCATTTT.

This chain uses TRBV2 with TRBJ1-5; no definite D call. This CDR3 contains 14 residues. The germline V gene has CDR1 SNHLY and CDR2 FYNNEI. Trimming left V 4 bases short and J 0 bases short, with 7 bases between. CDR3: CASSVSYSNQPQHF. For the CDR3, the DNA is TGTGCCAGCAGTGTATCTTATAGCAATCAGCCCCAGCATTTT. Filled out from reference TRBV2 and TRBJ1-5, the complete variable domain reads EPEVTQTPSHQVTQMGQEVILRCVPISNHLYFYWYRQILGQKVEFLVSFYNNEISEKSEIFDDQFSVERPDGSNFTLKIRSTKLEDSAMYFCASSVSYSNQPQHFGDGTRLSIL.